The next 16 T cell receptor beta chains were all read from a single sample in a study of beta chain features in type 1 diabetes. Study-level findings and limits: Within each of all four CD4+ subsets, Type 1 diabetes patients had TCRB CDR3s that were moderately but significantly shorter.

Sequencing targeted expressed TCRB transcripts, as all isolated RNA had been reverse transcribed. The method was immunoSEQ multiplex PCR; TCRdb's version includes in-frame clones alone and lacks a portion of them. The table has approximately 280,000 clones, around 16% seen once. These TCRs are of unknown antigen specificity. The material sequenced was naive CD4+ T cells from blood. The receptor source for this set is a young man with type 1 diabetes.

This clone came up a few times. Other nucleotide sequences in the sample specify the same CDR3. The V and J genes are TRBV5-6 and TRBJ2-5, with unresolved D. V lost 3 bases and J 5 bases, leaving 5 bases between the germline ends. The CDR3 runs 11 residues. The germline CDR1 and CDR2 sequences are SGHDT and YYEEEE. CDR3 sequence (DNA): TGTGCCAGCAGCTCGTCCGAGACCCAGTACTTC. Its protein product is CASSSSETQYF.

V is TRBV18 and J is TRBJ1-4, with a possible D match to TRBD1 (5 bases). CDR3 length: 15 amino acids. V was clipped by 3 bases and J by 4 bases, with 12 bases between them. Germline CDR1 reads KGHSH; CDR2 reads LQKENI. This CDR3 reads CASSPNRSRNEKLFF. The CDR3 DNA is TGTGCCAGCTCACCTAACAGGAGTCGTAATGAAAAACTGTTTTTT.

V and J are TRBV5-1 and TRBJ2-2; D is perhaps TRBD2 (7 bases). The CDR3 extends over 17 amino acids. V was trimmed by 4 bases and J by 0 bases, leaving 16 bases between them. CDR1 is SGHRS and CDR2 is YFSETQ in the germline V gene. CDR3 DNA: TGCGCCAGCAGCCCCGGGGGGCAGAGTTCGAACACCGGGGAGCTGTTTTTT. This sequence encodes CASSPGGQSSNTGELFF.

Only a few counts were recorded for this clone. The chain recombines TRBV18 with TRBJ2-1; the match to TRBD2 covers 10 bases. J was trimmed by 3 bases and V by 2 bases; bases with no gene match: 4. CDR1 KGHSH and CDR2 LQKENI come from the germline V gene. The CDR3 length is 16 residues. The CDR3 sequence: CASSPYRTSGYNEQFF. The CDR3 DNA sequence: TGTGCCAGCTCACCATACAGGACTAGCGGCTACAATGAGCAGTTCTTC.

The sample holds a few counts of this clone. The rearrangement joins TRBV28 to TRBJ2-7, with 11 bases fitting TRBD1. With V trimmed by 3 bases and J by 7 bases, 8 bases remained unmatched. Germline V gene data show CDR1 as MDHEN and CDR2 as SYDVKM. The CDR3 consists of 15 residues. The CDR3 spells CASSFVGQGAKEQYF. In DNA form, the CDR3 reads TGTGCCAGCAGTTTTGTAGGACAGGGGGCGAAGGAGCAGTACTTC.

This clone was detected only a few times. This rearrangement joins TRBV14 to TRBJ1-3; D is uncertain. The CDR3 runs 16 residues. V lost 3 bases and J 1 base, leaving 13 bases between the germline ends. Germline lookup yields CDR1 SGHDN and CDR2 FVKESK. The CDR3 protein is CASSQTDGVSGNTIYF. For the CDR3, the DNA is TGTGCCAGCAGCCAGACGGACGGGGTATCTGGAAACACCATATATTTT.

As DNA, the CDR3 is TGTGCCAGCAGGCCTCTTGGCGGGAAATACGAGCAGTACTTC. Its protein is CASRPLGGKYEQYF. The rearrangement uses TRBV14 and TRBJ2-7, with a tentative D call TRBD2 (6 bases). CDR3 size: 14 residues. Germline V CDR1 and CDR2: SGHDN, FVKESK. V was clipped by 6 bases and J by 4 bases, with 16 bases between them. The whole variable domain, remainder taken from reference TRBV14 and TRBJ2-7, is EAGVTQFPSHSVIEKGQTVTLRCDPISGHDNLYWYRRVMGKEIKFLLHFVKESKQDESGMPNNRFLAERTGGTYSTLKVQPAELEDSGVYFCASRPLGGKYEQYFGPGTRLTVT.

The rearrangement links TRBV19 to TRBJ1-5; maybe TRBD1 (5 bases). Deletions cut 9 bases from V and 5 bases from J, with 11 bases between. This CDR3 is built from 12 residues. Germline loops: CDR1 LNHDA, CDR2 SQIVND (reference sequence). Here the CDR3 reads CASQGTHQPQHF. Here the CDR3 DNA reads TGTGCCAGCCAGGGTACGCATCAGCCCCAGCATTTT.

The chain links TRBV7-8 to TRBJ2-5, with a tentative D call TRBD2 (5 bases). In germline, CDR1 is SGHVS, CDR2 FQNEAQ. Trimming cost V 1 base and J 8 bases, with 8 bases left between them. The CDR3 loop spans 12 amino acids. The CDR3 region has the DNA TGTGCCAGCAGCTTAGACCGGGGAACCCAGTACTTC. Translation: CASSLDRGTQYF.

A few counts support this clone. This sequence joins TRBV11-2 and TRBJ2-7, with TRBD2 matching 7 bases. The germline V gene has CDR1 SGHAT and CDR2 FQNNGV. The CDR3 contains 15 residues. V lost 2 bases, J lost 7 bases, and 11 bases stayed unmatched. The CDR3 nucleotides read TGTGCCAGCAGCTTAAGCGGGGCAGGGTTGAGGGAGCAGTACTTC. It codes for CASSLSGAGLREQYF.

The rearrangement uses TRBV30 and TRBJ2-7; 9 bases line up with TRBD2. Germline V gives CDR1 GTSNPN, CDR2 SVGIG (reference sequence). V lost 4 bases, J lost 1 base, and 5 bases stayed unmatched. The CDR3 contains 14 residues. The DNA of the CDR3 is TGTGCCTGGACCACTAGCGGGCCTTCCTACGAGCAGTACTTC. Its protein product is CAWTTSGPSYEQYF. The full variable domain, in which reference TRBV30 and TRBJ2-7 provide the parts outside the CDR3, is SQTIHQWPATLVQPVGSPLSLECTVEGTSNPNLYWYRQAAGRGLQLLFYSVGIGQISSEVPQNLSASRPQDRQFILSSKKLLLSDSGFYLCAWTTSGPSYEQYFGPGTRLTVT.

This rearrangement joins TRBV6-5 to TRBJ1-1; TRBD1 matches at 7 bases. Germline V CDR1 and CDR2: MNHEY, SVGAGI. CDR3 size: 14 residues. V shed 5 bases, J shed 4 bases, and the junction held 7 bases outside the gene matches. The CDR3 DNA is TGTGCCAGCAGTCGACAGGGCGGAAGCACTGAAGCTTTCTTT. The encoded protein is CASSRQGGSTEAFF.

This chain connects TRBV25-1 to TRBJ1-2; D may be TRBD1 (5 bases). Germline V CDR1 and CDR2: MGHDK, SYGVNS. V shed 1 base and J shed 4 bases, with 13 bases lying between them. The CDR3 extends over 15 amino acids. The CDR3 sequence: CASSESQGTLYGYTF. CDR3 bases: TGTGCCAGCAGTGAATCTCAGGGAACCCTCTATGGCTACACCTTC.

The chain recombines TRBV10-3 with TRBJ1-5, with 11 bases matching TRBD1. Per the germline V gene, CDR1 is ENHRY and CDR2 is SYGVKD. The CDR3 extends over 16 amino acids. The J segment lost 2 bases and the V segment lost 4 bases, leaving 4 bases of the junction unmatched. CDR3 sequence (DNA): TGTGCCATCAGTGCAGGGACAGGGGGGGGCAATCAGCCCCAGCATTTT. Its protein product is CAISAGTGGGNQPQHF.

The chain joins TRBV4-1 to TRBJ2-1, with 8 nucleotides matching TRBD2. There are 16 residues in the CDR3. The ends lost 3 bases at V and 4 bases at J; junction bases unmatched: 8. From germline, CDR1 is MGHRA and CDR2 YSYEKL. The CDR3 DNA reads as TGCGCCAGCAGCCAGGGTGGCGGGAGGACTTACAATGAGCAGTTCTTC. Translated, it gives CASSQGGGRTYNEQFF.

This chain joins TRBV7-2 and TRBJ2-5, with TRBD2 matching 11 bases. Trimming cost V 4 bases and J 4 bases; bases outside gene matches: 5. Germline lookup yields CDR1 SGHTA and CDR2 FQGNSA. The CDR3 extends over 15 amino acids. In nucleotides, the CDR3 is TGTGCCAGCAGCTCGACTAGCGGGGCGGCAGAGACCCAGTACTTC. Translated, it gives CASSSTSGAAETQYF.